The 5 T cell receptor beta chains below were found in one sample sequenced in a study of cytomegalovirus exposure and HLA in healthy donors. Primers included in the PCR were 60 Vbeta and 13 Jbeta primers. Data came from immunoSEQ multiplex PCR; TCRdb stores just in-frame clones and leaves some out. Of 180,000 or so clones listed, more than 60% are singletons. Sequencing input: PBMCs. The source of these receptors is a man younger than 35 in good health and CMV-seronegative.

The chain has TRBV7-3 and TRBJ2-1, with 7 bases lining up with TRBD1. This CDR3 has 15 amino acids. Losses at the gene ends were 5 bases for V and 7 bases for J; bases not matched to a gene: 11. Germline loops: CDR1 SGHTA, CDR2 FQGTGA. The CDR3 loop is CASSPQKDRANEQFF. CDR3 nucleotide sequence: TGTGCCAGCAGCCCACAGAAAGACAGGGCGAATGAGCAGTTCTTC.

This sequence joins TRBV2 and TRBJ1-2, with a possible D match to TRBD1 (6 bases). V dropped 6 bases and J dropped 5 bases, with 13 bases sitting between them. CDR1 SNHLY and CDR2 FYNNEI come from the germline V gene. This CDR3 is built from 13 residues. CDR3 nucleotide sequence: TGTGCCAGCAGGGCAGGGGAAGAATATGGCTACACCTTC. It specifies CASRAGEEYGYTF. Variable domain in full (rest from reference TRBV2 and TRBJ1-2): EPEVTQTPSHQVTQMGQEVILRCVPISNHLYFYWYRQILGQKVEFLVSFYNNEISEKSEIFDDQFSVERPDGSNFTLKIRSTKLEDSAMYFCASRAGEEYGYTFGSGTRLTVV.

CDR3 protein: CASSPRRTGGITGELFF. CDR3 coding DNA: TGTGCCAGCTCACCTCGACGGACAGGGGGGATCACCGGGGAGCTGTTTTTT. This chain uses TRBV18 with TRBJ2-2, with 10 positions matching TRBD1. Germline CDR1 KGHSH, CDR2 LQKENI. The CDR3 totals 17 residues. Germline trimming cut 3 bases from V and 4 bases from J; bases unmatched to any gene: 8. Complete variable domain (other parts from reference TRBV18 and TRBJ2-2): NAGVMQNPRHLVRRRGQEARLRCSPMKGHSHVYWYRQLPEEGLKFMVYLQKENIIDESGMPKERFSAEFPKEGPSILRIQQVVRGDSAAYFCASSPRRTGGITGELFFGEGSRLTVL.

This sequence joins TRBV18 and TRBJ2-3; D is undetermined. This CDR3 comprises 14 residues. V lost 2 bases and J lost 5, with 11 bases in between. Per germline, CDR1 KGHSH and CDR2 LQKENI. The CDR3 region has the DNA TGTGCCAGCTCACCAGGCCCGCCGTTAGATACGCAGTATTTT. It translates to CASSPGPPLDTQYF.

J is TRBJ1-5 and V is TRBV2; the D is unclear. Trimming took 8 bases from V and 0 from J, leaving 11 bases between them. Per germline, CDR1 SNHLY and CDR2 FYNNEI. The CDR3 runs 14 residues. CDR3 loop: CASAENYSNQPQHF. The CDR3 region has the DNA TGTGCCAGCGCGGAAAATTATAGCAATCAGCCCCAGCATTTT.